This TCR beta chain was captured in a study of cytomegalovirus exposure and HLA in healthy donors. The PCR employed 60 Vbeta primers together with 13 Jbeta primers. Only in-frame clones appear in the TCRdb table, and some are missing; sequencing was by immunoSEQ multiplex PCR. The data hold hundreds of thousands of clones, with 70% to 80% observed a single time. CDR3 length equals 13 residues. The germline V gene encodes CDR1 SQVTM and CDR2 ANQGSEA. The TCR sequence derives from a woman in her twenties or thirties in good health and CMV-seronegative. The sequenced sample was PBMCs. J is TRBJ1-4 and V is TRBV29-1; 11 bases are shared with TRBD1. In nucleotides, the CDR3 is TGCTCCGCATCCGGGACAGGGGGAGAAAAACTGTTTTTT. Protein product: CSASGTGGEKLFF.